These 32 T cell receptor beta chains originate from one sample sequenced in a study of beta chain features in type 1 diabetes. Isolated RNA was reverse transcribed in full, so expressed TCRB transcripts were sequenced. TCRdb's table, derived via immunoSEQ multiplex PCR, lists solely in-frame clones and lacks some. Of 850,000 to 900,000 clones in the sample, 17% were seen once. The sequencing sample was made of naive CD4+ T cells from blood. The source is a woman aged 18-29 years in good health.

The chain is built from TRBV5-1 and TRBJ2-1; the D gene is possibly TRBD1 (6 bases). The length of the CDR3 is 16 residues. V lost 1 base, J lost 10 bases, and 21 bases lay in between. Germline CDR1 reads SGHRS; CDR2 reads YFSETQ. As DNA, the CDR3 is TGCGCCAGCAGCTTGATCCCGTCGAAGGGGGTTCGCGAGCAGTTCTTC. This encodes CASSLIPSKGVREQFF.

The chain joins TRBV7-2 to TRBJ2-6; perhaps TRBD1 as D (6 bases). The germline CDR1 and CDR2 sequences are SGHTA and FQGNSA. The CDR3 spans 15 residues. Trimming took off 3 bases at V and 4 bases at J, with 10 bases between the two ends. CDR3 nucleotide sequence: TGTGCCAGCAGCTTCCACAGGGCCGGGGCCAACGTCCTGACTTTC. Protein sequence: CASSFHRAGANVLTF.

This clone has a handful of counts. The J gene is TRBJ2-7, the V gene TRBV5-6; D unresolved. The CDR3 covers 13 residues. V was trimmed by 4 bases and J by 5 bases, leaving 13 bases between them. Germline-derived CDR1 and CDR2 are SGHDT and YYEEEE. CDR3 loop: CASSPYVLDEQYF. As DNA, the CDR3 is TGTGCCAGCAGCCCTTACGTCTTGGACGAGCAGTACTTC.

This rearrangement joins TRBV6-5 to TRBJ2-7; the match to TRBD2 covers 8 bases. The CDR3 sequence is 14 residues long. V trimming: 3 bases; J trimming: 7 bases; junction bases outside the gene matches: 8. The germline gives CDR1 MNHEY, CDR2 SVGAGI. CDR3 bases: TGTGCCAGCAGTTATTCGGGAGGGCTCAGTGAGCAGTACTTC. It specifies CASSYSGGLSEQYF.

The chain uses TRBV28 and TRBJ1-5, with no clear D. V gave up 6 bases and J gave up 4 bases, with 10 bases separating them. Germline CDR1 reads MDHEN; CDR2 reads SYDVKM. This CDR3 region has 13 residues. For the CDR3, the DNA is TGTGCCAGCAGAAACGGGGAAAATCAGCCCCAGCATTTT. Translation gives CASRNGENQPQHF.

This clone has a handful of counts. The chain is built from TRBV5-6 and TRBJ1-2; D is unclear. Trimming took off 1 base at V and 1 base at J, with 2 bases between the two ends. The CDR3 runs 12 residues. Germline values: CDR1 SGHDT, CDR2 YYEEEE. CDR3 residues: CASSLNNYGYTF. Here the CDR3 DNA reads TGTGCCAGCAGCTTGAATAACTATGGCTACACCTTC.

V is TRBV6-6 and J is TRBJ2-7; D is ambiguous. CDR1 and CDR2 from the germline V gene are MNHNY and SVGAGI (reference sequence). V was pared by 7 bases and J by 3 bases, with 16 bases between. The CDR3 has 14 residues. Here the CDR3 reads CASTITVPYYEQYF. For the CDR3, the DNA is TGTGCCAGCACAATTACGGTCCCCTACTACGAGCAGTACTTC.

The chain has TRBV27 and TRBJ2-2; the D is unclear. Trimming cost V 3 bases and J 6 bases, with 8 bases left between them. The germline gives CDR1 MNHEY, CDR2 SMNVEV (reference sequence). The CDR3 sequence is 13 residues long. The CDR3 reads CASSFEISGELFF. CDR3 coding DNA: TGTGCCAGCAGTTTTGAGATTTCCGGGGAGCTGTTTTTT.

This clone was picked up a small number of times. An end of the junction does not agree with germline; a read error may underlie this. The CDR3 is CASSSRTGNEQFF. DNA of the CDR3: TGTGCTAGCAGCAGCCGGACAGGGAATGAGCAGTTCTTC. The chain links TRBV7-7 to TRBJ2-1; 8 bases match TRBD1. Germline V gene sequence: CDR1 SSHAT, CDR2 FNYEAQ (reference sequence). CDR3 size: 13 residues. Combining the CDR3 with reference TRBV7-7 and TRBJ2-1 gives the whole variable domain GAGVSQSPRYKVTKRGQDVTLRCDPISSHATLYWYQQALGQGPEFLTYFNYEAQPDKSGLPSDRFSAERPEGSISTLTIQRTEQRDSAMYRCASSSRTGNEQFFGPGTRLTVL.

This clone showed up just a few times. The rearrangement links TRBV15 to TRBJ2-5; D perhaps matches TRBD2 (5 bases). The V end was cut by 5 bases, the J end by 5 bases, with 12 bases between. The CDR3 has 13 residues. Germline V gene data show CDR1 as LNHNV and CDR2 as YYDKDF (reference sequence). CDR3 bases: TGTGCCACCAGCTCAAGTACTAGGGAGACCCAGTACTTC. This codes for CATSSSTRETQYF.

About this clone: The sample contains more than one DNA sequence encoding this CDR3. This rearrangement joins TRBV7-2 to TRBJ1-5; 7 bases map to TRBD1. The V segment lost 3 bases and the J segment 0 bases; nucleotides outside the gene matches: 2. The CDR3 runs 15 residues. Germline CDR1 and CDR2: SGHTA and FQGNSA. CDR3: CASSLGQYSNQPQHF. The CDR3 region has the DNA TGTGCCAGCAGCTTGGGACAGTATAGCAATCAGCCCCAGCATTTT. Full variable domain (missing parts from reference TRBV7-2 and TRBJ1-5): GAGVSQSPSNKVTEKGKDVELRCDPISGHTALYWYRQSLGQGLEFLIYFQGNSAPDKSGLPSDRFSAERTGGSVSTLTIQRTQQEDSAVYLCASSLGQYSNQPQHFGDGTRLSIL.

This clone was recorded a few times. This rearrangement joins TRBV7-8 to TRBJ2-7; no clear D gene. The CDR3 sequence is 16 residues long. The V gene's germline CDR1 is SGHVS and CDR2 FQNEAQ. V gave up 0 bases and J gave up 2 bases, with 14 bases separating them. The CDR3 here is CASSLAMSTGPYEQYF. The CDR3 DNA reads as TGTGCCAGCAGCTTAGCGATGAGTACCGGGCCCTACGAGCAGTACTTC.

The rearrangement joins TRBV28 to TRBJ2-7; D is unclear. The V end lost 6 bases, the J end lost 2 bases, and 17 bases lay between the germline ends. The CDR3 spans 15 residues. Per the germline V gene, CDR1 is MDHEN and CDR2 is SYDVKM. The CDR3 loop is CASSPPKGFTYEQYF. DNA for the CDR3: TGTGCCAGCAGCCCTCCGAAGGGCTTTACCTACGAGCAGTACTTC.

The chain joins TRBV5-1 to TRBJ2-7, with 8 positions matching TRBD2. V shed 0 bases and J 2 bases; nucleotides not matched to a gene: 10. Per germline, CDR1 SGHRS and CDR2 YFSETQ. The length of the CDR3 is 17 residues. CDR3 sequence (DNA): TGCGCCAGCAGCTTGGTATGGGGCGGGAGGTCTCCCTACGAGCAGTACTTC. It specifies CASSLVWGGRSPYEQYF. Full variable domain (outside the CDR3, taken from reference TRBV5-1 and TRBJ2-7): KAGVTQTPRYLIKTRGQQVTLSCSPISGHRSVSWYQQTPGQGLQFLFEYFSETQRNKGNFPGRFSGRQFSNSRSEMNVSTLELGDSALYLCASSLVWGGRSPYEQYFGPGTRLTVT.

This clone has more than one count but fewer than ten. This rearrangement joins TRBV5-1 to TRBJ1-5; D unclear. The ends were cut back, 2 bases at V and 3 bases at J, with 6 bases in the middle. Germline V gene lookup returns CDR1 SGHRS and CDR2 YFSETQ. The CDR3 extends over 13 amino acids. The CDR3: CASSFGDNQPQHF. The CDR3 bases are TGCGCCAGCAGCTTCGGGGACAATCAGCCCCAGCATTTT.

This clone was counted only a few times. The chain has TRBV5-1 and TRBJ2-1, with 11 bases fitting TRBD2. J was trimmed by 5 bases and V by 5 bases; bases with no gene match: 6. Per germline, CDR1 SGHRS and CDR2 YFSETQ. There are 15 residues in the CDR3. CDR3 sequence: CASRGAGLADNEQFF. The DNA for the CDR3 is TGCGCCAGCAGAGGGGCGGGACTAGCGGACAATGAGCAGTTCTTC.

This clone was observed a handful of times. This rearrangement joins TRBV7-9 to TRBJ2-7, with 10 bases identical to TRBD2. Germline V gene sequence: CDR1 SEHNR, CDR2 FQNEAQ (reference sequence). This CDR3 contains 15 residues. V lost 5 bases to trimming and J lost 6 bases; unmatched junction nucleotides: 10. The CDR3 nucleotides read TGTGCCAGCAGCGCCTTAGCGGGAGGACCTGCCGAGCAGTACTTC. As protein: CASSALAGGPAEQYF.

V is TRBV7-9 and J is TRBJ1-5; possible D gene TRBD1, 6 bases. CDR1 is SEHNR, CDR2 FQNEAQ, per germline (reference sequence). The CDR3 sequence is 13 residues long. Deletions cut 5 bases from V and 6 bases from J, with 11 bases between. For the CDR3, the DNA is TGTGCCAGCAGCCCACAGGGAGGTCAGCCCCAGCATTTT. Translated, it gives CASSPQGGQPQHF.

Points on this clone: The sample contains more than one DNA sequence encoding this CDR3. V usage is TRBV7-6 and J usage is TRBJ2-7; D is ambiguous. The CDR3 is made up of 13 amino acids. Germline CDR1 SGHVS, CDR2 FNYEAQ. The V end was cut by 0 bases, the J end by 4 bases, with 7 bases between. The CDR3 region has the DNA TGTGCCAGCAGCTTAGCGCGAACGTACGAGCAGTACTTC. Translation gives CASSLARTYEQYF.

The gene calls are TRBV29-1 and TRBJ2-6, with D tentatively TRBD1 (6 bases). This CDR3 is built from 14 residues. Between the trimmed V and J ends, which lost 7 bases and 2 bases, there was a span of 12 bases. Per the germline V gene, CDR1 is SQVTM and CDR2 is ANQGSEA. CDR3 protein: CSAYTGPGANVLTF. The CDR3 bases are TGCAGCGCTTATACAGGGCCTGGGGCCAACGTCCTGACTTTC.

This clone was seen more than once but under ten times. The chain links TRBV2 to TRBJ2-3, with D unresolved. The V and J ends lost 3 bases and 7 bases respectively, with 5 bases between them. Germline-derived CDR1 and CDR2 are SNHLY and FYNNEI. This CDR3 has 11 residues. For the CDR3, the DNA is TGTGCCAGCAGTGATTGGAATACGCAGTATTTT. Amino acids: CASSDWNTQYF.

This clone showed up just a few times. One end of the junction does not line up with germline, which may come from a read error. This chain joins TRBV7-2 and TRBJ1-5; D unresolved. This CDR3 region has 12 residues. The germline V gene encodes CDR1 SGHTA and CDR2 FQGNSA. The CDR3 coding sequence is TGTGCCAGCAGCCAGAGCACTCAGCCCCAGCATTTT. Translation: CASSQSTQPQHF.

The rearrangement joins TRBV2 to TRBJ2-3; D gene unclear. V lost 7 bases and J lost 5, with 13 bases in between. The CDR3 runs 13 residues. Germline V CDR1 and CDR2: SNHLY, FYNNEI. The CDR3 nucleotides are TGTGCCAGCAAAGTCCGCCTAGAAGATACGCAGTATTTT. The encoded protein is CASKVRLEDTQYF. The full variable domain, rest sourced from reference TRBV2 and TRBJ2-3, is EPEVTQTPSHQVTQMGQEVILRCVPISNHLYFYWYRQILGQKVEFLVSFYNNEISEKSEIFDDQFSVERPDGSNFTLKIRSTKLEDSAMYFCASKVRLEDTQYFGPGTRLTVL.

The sample holds a few counts of this clone. This chain joins TRBV19 and TRBJ2-7; the match to TRBD1 covers 7 bases. J lost 4 bases, V lost 5 bases, and 2 bases had no gene match. The CDR3 length is 12 residues. CDR1 and CDR2 (germline): LNHDA, SQIVND (reference sequence). CDR3 residues: CASSQQGYEQYF. CDR3 nucleotide sequence: TGTGCCAGTAGTCAACAGGGGTACGAGCAGTACTTC.

V gene TRBV18 combines with J gene TRBJ2-5; possibly TRBD1 or TRBD2 for D (5 bases each). V was shortened by 6 bases and J by 3 bases, with 23 bases between the two germline ends. The V gene's germline CDR1 is KGHSH and CDR2 LQKENI. The CDR3 covers 17 residues. The CDR3 DNA follows: TGTGCCAGCTCCGGCACCGAGGGACCCCGAACGGAAGAGACCCAGTACTTC. It yields the protein CASSGTEGPRTEETQYF.

The V and J genes are TRBV5-1 and TRBJ1-2; 8 nucleotides match TRBD1. The CDR3 spans 16 residues. The ends lost 4 bases at V and 8 bases at J; junction bases unmatched: 16. CDR1 is SGHRS and CDR2 is YFSETQ in the germline V gene. CDR3 nucleotides: TGCGCCAGCAGCCCAAGGACAGGGCCCGGCATGGGCGGCTACACCTTC. Its translation: CASSPRTGPGMGGYTF.

This chain uses TRBV11-2 with TRBJ2-1; D is possibly TRBD2 (5 bases). V was trimmed by 5 bases and J by 9 bases, leaving 14 bases between them. CDR1 and CDR2 from the germline V gene are SGHAT and FQNNGV. The CDR3 contains 13 residues. CDR3: CASSPILGGEQFF. The CDR3 nucleotides are TGTGCCAGCAGCCCAATTCTAGGAGGTGAGCAGTTCTTC.

The V gene is TRBV4-3, the J gene TRBJ2-1, with 7 bases lining up with TRBD2. Unmatched junction bases numbered 0, after V lost 1 base and J lost 0 bases. This CDR3 region has 15 residues. Per the germline V gene, CDR1 is LGHNA and CDR2 is YSLEER. The chain's CDR3 is CASSQGGSSYNEQFF. For the CDR3, the DNA is TGCGCCAGCAGCCAAGGCGGGAGCTCCTACAATGAGCAGTTCTTC.

This clone has a single count. This chain connects TRBV28 to TRBJ2-7, with 7 bases aligning to TRBD2. From germline, CDR1 is MDHEN and CDR2 SYDVKM. V shed 3 bases, J shed 12 bases, and the junction held 5 bases outside the gene matches. The CDR3 spans 11 residues. The DNA for the CDR3 is TGTGCCAGCAGTTTGGGGGGGACTCCGTACTTC. Its translation: CASSLGGTPYF.

The rearrangement links TRBV5-4 to TRBJ2-5; TRBD2 matches at 7 bases. Germline loops: CDR1 SGHNT, CDR2 YYREEE (reference sequence). The V gene end was trimmed by 0 bases and the J gene end by 2 bases; junction bases not matched to a gene: 1. The CDR3 covers 14 residues. CDR3 sequence: CASSLERDQETQYF. The CDR3 coding sequence is TGTGCCAGCAGCTTGGAGCGGGATCAAGAGACCCAGTACTTC.

As regards this clone: The same CDR3 arises from other DNA sequences in this sample as well. The chain is built from TRBV6-5 and TRBJ2-5; 10 bases match TRBD2. The V and J ends lost 4 bases and 3 bases, in that order; junction bases with no gene match: 5. Germline lookup yields CDR1 MNHEY and CDR2 SVGAGI. The CDR3 has 15 residues. CDR3 sequence: CASSSWTSGKETQYF. Written as DNA, the CDR3 is TGTGCCAGCAGTTCCTGGACTAGCGGAAAAGAGACCCAGTACTTC.

This chain uses TRBV28 with TRBJ1-1; D unclear. The germline V gene encodes CDR1 MDHEN and CDR2 SYDVKM. The CDR3 extends over 12 amino acids. With 10 bases removed from V and 1 base from J, the gap between germline ends came to 10 bases. CDR3 in amino acids: CATEVGNTEAFF. In DNA form, the CDR3 reads TGTGCCACCGAGGTAGGGAACACTGAAGCTTTCTTT.